This T cell receptor (beta chain) was recovered during a study of cytomegalovirus exposure and HLA in healthy donors. Background on the study: Sequencing of some 200 million T cells in an earlier analysis found some 100 million unique TCR beta sequences.

The PCR used 60 Vbeta and 13 Jbeta primers. Assay: immunoSEQ multiplex PCR; the TCRdb copy retains only in-frame clones and omits some. The profile shows fewer than 130,000 clones, approximately 80% of them singletons. Comment on this clone: Its antigen remains unknown.

Germline V lookup: CDR1 SGHRS, CDR2 YFSETQ. Trimming at V came to 2 bases and at J to 5 bases, leaving 6 bases not matched to a gene. The CDR3 length is 15 residues. The study, taken as a whole, reports: V segments that were indistinguishable, TRBV6-2 and TRBV6-3 among them, were omitted from analysis. Later analysis identified a missense DCLRE1C variant that was linked to TCR beta V- and J-gene trimming.

The gene calls are TRBV5-1 and TRBJ2-5; the match to TRBD2 covers 10 bases. Input material: PBMCs. This TCR was recovered from a female donor in good health and CMV-seropositive. The CDR3 loop reads CASSFLAGGGETQYF. The CDR3 nucleotides are TGCGCCAGCAGCTTTTTAGCGGGAGGTGGGGAGACCCAGTACTTC.